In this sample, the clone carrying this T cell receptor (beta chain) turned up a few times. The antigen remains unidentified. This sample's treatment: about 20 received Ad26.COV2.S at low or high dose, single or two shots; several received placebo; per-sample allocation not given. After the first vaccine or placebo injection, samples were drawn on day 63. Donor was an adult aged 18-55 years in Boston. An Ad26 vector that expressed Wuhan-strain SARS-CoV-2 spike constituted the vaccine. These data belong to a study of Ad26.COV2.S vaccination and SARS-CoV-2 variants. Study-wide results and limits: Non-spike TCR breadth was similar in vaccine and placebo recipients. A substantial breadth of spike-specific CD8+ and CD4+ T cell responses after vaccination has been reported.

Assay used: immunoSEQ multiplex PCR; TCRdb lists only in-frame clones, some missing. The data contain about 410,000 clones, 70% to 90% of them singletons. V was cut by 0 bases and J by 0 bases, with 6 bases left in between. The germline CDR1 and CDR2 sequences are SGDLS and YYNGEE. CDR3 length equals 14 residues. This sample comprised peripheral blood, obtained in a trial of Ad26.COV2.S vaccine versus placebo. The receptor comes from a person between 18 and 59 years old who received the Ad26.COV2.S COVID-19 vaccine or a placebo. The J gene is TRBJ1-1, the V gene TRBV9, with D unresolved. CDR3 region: CASSVDSVNTEAFF. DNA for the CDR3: TGTGCCAGCAGCGTAGATTCAGTGAACACTGAAGCTTTCTTT.